Listed below are T cell receptor beta chains from one sample, sequenced in a study of B cell selection in AIRE deficiency. Repertoires were generated with immunoSEQ multiplex PCR, while TCRdb's copy carries only in-frame clones and drops some. The table includes about 23,000 clones, roughly 97% detected once. The sequencing input was conventional CD4+ T cells sorted from PBMCs. The source is a human donor with AIRE deficiency. CDR3s include the opening cysteine and the closing phenylalanine or tryptophan. A D gene is named only where the DNA matches it firmly.

16	TRBV7-9	NA	TRBJ1-2	CASTSGLRVVSGGYTF	TGTGCCAGCACTTCGGGGCTTCGCGTGGTCAGTGGGGGCTACACCTTC
15	TRBV9	NA	TRBJ2-1	CASSVFGSPYNEQFF	TGTGCCAGCAGCGTTTTCGGGAGCCCCTACAATGAGCAGTTCTTC
16	TRBV5-6	NA	TRBJ2-3	CASSLSRGRRLNTQYF	TGTGCCAGCAGCTTGTCGAGAGGGCGGAGATTAAATACGCAGTATTTT
16	TRBV18	NA	TRBJ2-5	CASSPPHQNIDGTQYF	TGTGCCAGCTCACCACCTCACCAGAACATAGATGGGACCCAGTACTTC
18	TRBV4-3	TRBD2	TRBJ2-1	CASSQDLFRTSAFNEQFF	TGCGCCAGCAGCCAAGATTTGTTTAGGACTAGCGCCTTCAATGAGCAGTTCTTC
14	TRBV7-2	TRBD1	TRBJ1-1	CASSTRGPNTEAFF	TGTGCCAGCAGCACCAGGGGGCCGAACACTGAAGCTTTCTTT
13	TRBV2	NA	TRBJ2-7	CASTVALSYEQYF	TGTGCCAGCACGGTGGCTTTATCCTACGAGCAGTACTTC
14	TRBV25-1	NA	TRBJ2-5	CASSEYFASETQYF	TGTGCCAGCAGTGAATATTTTGCCTCGGAGACCCAGTACTTC
16	TRBV14	TRBD2	TRBJ2-5	CASSPGTSGSQETQYF	TGTGCCAGCAGCCCCGGGACTAGCGGGAGCCAAGAGACCCAGTACTTC
13	TRBV28	NA	TRBJ2-5	CASGTGSQETQYF	TGTGCCAGCGGTACCGGAAGCCAAGAGACCCAGTACTTC
20	TRBV9	TRBD1	TRBJ2-4	CASSARTGQEPNPAKNIQYF	TGTGCCAGCAGCGCCAGGACAGGCCAAGAACCAAACCCAGCCAAAAACATTCAGTACTTC
15	TRBV28	TRBD1	TRBJ2-4	CASSPSTGIKNIQYF	TGTGCCAGCAGTCCGTCGACAGGGATCAAAAACATTCAGTACTTC
15	TRBV7-6	NA	TRBJ2-5	CASSPVVAGRETQYF	TGTGCCAGCAGCCCGGTCGTGGCAGGGAGGGAGACCCAGTACTTC
13	TRBV6-5	NA	TRBJ1-1	CASSYSRNTEAFF	TGTGCCAGCAGTTACTCGAGGAACACTGAAGCTTTCTTT
14	TRBV27	NA	TRBJ2-7	CASSLWANTYEQYF	TGTGCCAGCAGTTTATGGGCCAATACCTACGAGCAGTACTTC
14	TRBV11-2	TRBD2	TRBJ2-7	CASRQTSGRYEQYF	TGTGCCAGCAGACAGACTAGCGGGAGATACGAGCAGTACTTC
13	TRBV30	NA	TRBJ1-3	CAWRSRERNTIYF	TGTGCCTGGAGGTCCAGGGAAAGAAACACCATATATTTT